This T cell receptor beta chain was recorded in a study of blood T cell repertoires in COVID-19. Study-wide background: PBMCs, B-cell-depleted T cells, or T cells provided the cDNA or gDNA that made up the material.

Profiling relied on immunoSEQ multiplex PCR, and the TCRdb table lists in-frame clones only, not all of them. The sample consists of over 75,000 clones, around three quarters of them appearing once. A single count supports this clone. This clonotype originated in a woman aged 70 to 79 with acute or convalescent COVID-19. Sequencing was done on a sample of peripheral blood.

The DNA of the CDR3 is TGTGCCAGCAGTTTATTACCAGGGCCTGAAGCTTTCTTT. It codes for CASSLLPGPEAFF. The rearrangement uses TRBV28 and TRBJ1-1, with a possible D match to TRBD1 (5 bases). Trimming took 1 base from V and 6 from J, leaving 9 bases between them. CDR3 length: 13 residues. The germline V gene has CDR1 MDHEN and CDR2 SYDVKM. Looking up the rest from reference TRBV28 and TRBJ1-1 gives the full variable domain: DVKVTQSSRYLVKRTGEKVFLECVQDMDHENMFWYRQDPGLGLRLIYFSYDVKMKEKGDIPEGYSVSREKKERFSLILESASTNQTSMYLCASSLLPGPEAFFGQGTRLTVV.